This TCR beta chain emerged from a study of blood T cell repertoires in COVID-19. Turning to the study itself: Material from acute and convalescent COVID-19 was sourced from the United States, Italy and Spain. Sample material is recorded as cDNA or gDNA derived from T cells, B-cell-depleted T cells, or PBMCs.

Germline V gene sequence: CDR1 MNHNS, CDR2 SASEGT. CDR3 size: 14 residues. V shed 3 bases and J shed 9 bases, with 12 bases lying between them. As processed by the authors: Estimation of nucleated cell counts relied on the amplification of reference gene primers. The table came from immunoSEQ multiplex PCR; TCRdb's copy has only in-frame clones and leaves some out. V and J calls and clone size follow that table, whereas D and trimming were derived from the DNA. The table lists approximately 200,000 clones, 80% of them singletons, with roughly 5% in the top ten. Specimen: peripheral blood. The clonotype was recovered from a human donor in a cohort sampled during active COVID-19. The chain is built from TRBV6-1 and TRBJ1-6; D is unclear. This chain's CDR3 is CASSDRGGGSPLHF. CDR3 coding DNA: TGTGCCAGCAGTGACCGGGGAGGAGGTTCACCCCTCCACTTT.